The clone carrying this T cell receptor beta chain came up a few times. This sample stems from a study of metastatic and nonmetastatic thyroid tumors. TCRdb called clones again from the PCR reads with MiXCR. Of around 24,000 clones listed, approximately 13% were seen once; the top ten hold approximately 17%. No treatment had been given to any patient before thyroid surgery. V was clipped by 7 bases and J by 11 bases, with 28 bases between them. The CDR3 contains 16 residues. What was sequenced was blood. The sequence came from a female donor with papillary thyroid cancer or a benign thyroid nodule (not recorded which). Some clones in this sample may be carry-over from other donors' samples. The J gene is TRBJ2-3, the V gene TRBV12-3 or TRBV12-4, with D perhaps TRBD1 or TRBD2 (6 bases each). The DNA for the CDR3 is TGTGCCAGCAAAAGGGGGTCACCTACTAGCACATATAAGCAGTATTTT. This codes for CASKRGSPTSTYKQYF.